Presented here are 17 T cell receptor beta chains from one specimen sequenced in a study of metastatic and nonmetastatic thyroid tumors. TCRdb re-clonotyped the PCR reads via MiXCR. The repertoire has fewer than 35,000 clones, 15% to 20% of them found once; the top ten carry approximately 10%. Treatment of any kind had been given to no patient before thyroid surgery. The sample taken for sequencing was blood. These TCRs come from a female donor with papillary thyroid cancer or a benign thyroid nodule (not recorded which). Some clones in this sample may be carry-over from other donors' samples.

This clone was observed at least ten times. The chain combines TRBV2 with TRBJ1-5; 7 bases line up with TRBD1. Germline CDR1 is SNHLY and CDR2 is FYNNEI. The CDR3 totals 14 residues. V shed 3 bases, J shed 5 bases, and the junction held 4 bases outside the gene matches. The CDR3 protein is CASSDRTGYQPQHF. The CDR3 nucleotides are TGTGCCAGCAGTGATCGGACAGGTTATCAGCCCCAGCATTTT.

This clone came up many times. Other DNA sequences in the same sample also yield this CDR3. V gene TRBV20-1 combines with J gene TRBJ2-7, with no clear D. CDR3 length: 10 residues. Trimming took 5 bases from V and 2 from J, leaving 4 bases between them. CDR1 is DFQATT, CDR2 SNEGSKA, per germline (reference sequence). CDR3 in amino acids: CSAGAYEQYF. CDR3 nucleotide sequence: TGCAGTGCTGGTGCCTACGAGCAGTACTTC.

In its sample, this clone was seen many times. This sequence joins TRBV6-1 and TRBJ2-3, with a possible D match to TRBD2 (5 bases). From germline, CDR1 is MNHNS and CDR2 SASEGT. This CDR3 has 15 residues. The V end lost 6 bases, the J end lost 0 bases, and 13 bases lay between the germline ends. In nucleotides, the CDR3 is TGTGCCAGCAGCCCGGGATTAACTAGCACAGATACGCAGTATTTT. This gives the protein CASSPGLTSTDTQYF.

The genes are TRBV28 and TRBJ2-7; D may be TRBD1 or TRBD2 (5 bases each). V dropped 5 bases and J dropped 3 bases, with 23 bases sitting between them. This CDR3 comprises 17 residues. Germline V gene sequence: CDR1 MDHEN, CDR2 SYDVKM. The chain's CDR3 is CASSLALSLWGLYEQYF. In DNA, the CDR3 is TGTGCCAGCAGTCTAGCCCTTTCTCTCTGGGGCCTCTACGAGCAGTACTTC.

This sequence joins TRBV11-2 and TRBJ1-2, with 7 bases that match TRBD1. This CDR3 is 16 amino acids long. CDR1 is SGHAT and CDR2 is FQNNGV in the germline V gene. With 5 bases clipped from V and 7 bases from J, the junction kept 16 bases outside the gene matches. The CDR3: CASSHYLEGGVSGYTF. In DNA, the CDR3 is TGTGCCAGCAGCCACTACTTGGAAGGGGGCGTAAGTGGCTACACCTTC.

A remark on this clone: With a much larger clone just one base away, this may be a read error. The sample holds other DNA sequences that translate to the same CDR3. The chain is built from TRBV5-1 and TRBJ2-1, with D maybe TRBD1 (5 bases). V was pared by 5 bases and J by 7 bases, with 7 bases between. From germline, CDR1 is SGHRS and CDR2 YFSETQ. The CDR3 has 11 residues. CDR3 amino acids: CASRQANEQFF. DNA of the CDR3: TGCGCCAGCAGACAGGCTAATGAGCAGTTCTTC.

This clone was seen at least ten times. The V gene is TRBV30, the J gene TRBJ2-1; 10 positions agree with TRBD2. Germline V gene sequence: CDR1 GTSNPN, CDR2 SVGIG (reference sequence). J was trimmed by 8 bases and V by 3 bases; bases with no gene match: 13. The CDR3 runs to 16 residues. CDR3 nucleotides: TGTGCCTGGAGCCCATGGGGCAGCGGGGGGGCAGATGAGCAGTTCTTC. This encodes CAWSPWGSGGADEQFF. Supplemented by reference TRBV30 and TRBJ2-1, the full variable domain reads SQTIHQWPATLVQPVGSPLSLECTVEGTSNPNLYWYRQAAGRGLQLLFYSVGIGQISSEVPQNLSASRPQDRQFILSSKKLLLSDSGFYLCAWSPWGSGGADEQFFGPGTRLTVL.

This clone was detected ten times or more. The J gene is TRBJ2-3, the V gene TRBV5-1, with D unclear. CDR1 is SGHRS and CDR2 is YFSETQ in the germline V gene. CDR3 length equals 15 residues. V was trimmed by 0 bases and J by 1 base, leaving 9 bases between them. CDR3 nucleotides: TGCGCCAGCAGCTTGGCTCATCCGGGCACAGATACGCAGTATTTT. It yields the protein CASSLAHPGTDTQYF.

This clone was counted at least ten times. The chain combines TRBV4-1 with TRBJ2-5; D not resolved. Germline loops: CDR1 MGHRA, CDR2 YSYEKL. CDR3 length: 14 amino acids. V dropped 1 base and J dropped 5 bases, with 11 bases sitting between them. The CDR3 loop is CASSQVGRLETQYF. The CDR3, as DNA: TGCGCCAGCAGCCAAGTGGGAAGGCTGGAGACCCAGTACTTC.

Note on this clone: At one end, the junction sequence differs from germline, possibly due to a read error. V and J are TRBV6-2 or TRBV6-3 and TRBJ2-7; a possible D gene is TRBD1 (5 bases). This CDR3 spans 14 amino acids. Germline loops: CDR1 MNHEY, CDR2 SVGEGT. The CDR3 DNA sequence: TGTGCCAGCATTTACTCGCGGCAGGGCCACGAGCAGTACTTC. As protein: CASIYSRQGHEQYF.

In this sample, this clone turned up many times. J is TRBJ1-1 and V is TRBV2; D is unresolved. V was shortened by 7 bases and J by 4 bases, with 7 bases between the two germline ends. Germline lookup yields CDR1 SNHLY and CDR2 FYNNEI. This CDR3 is built from 11 residues. CDR3 DNA sequence: TGTGCCAGCATGGGAGGCACTGAAGCTTTCTTT. Translating it yields CASMGGTEAFF.

This clone was seen many times. The rearrangement joins TRBV25-1 to TRBJ2-5, with 7 bases that match TRBD1. J lost 4 bases, V lost 6 bases, and 5 bases had no gene match. This CDR3 has 13 residues. Germline V gene data show CDR1 as MGHDK and CDR2 as SYGVNS. As DNA, the CDR3 is TGTGCCAGCAGCGACAGGGTTTCAGAGACCCAGTACTTC. It yields the protein CASSDRVSETQYF.

This clone was recorded at least ten times. This chain joins TRBV20-1 and TRBJ2-7; 8 bases agree with TRBD2. The CDR3 sequence is 15 residues long. In germline, CDR1 is DFQATT, CDR2 SNEGSKA (reference sequence). V shed 5 bases and J 5 bases; nucleotides not matched to a gene: 14. The DNA of the CDR3 is TGCAGTGCTGGGGGGGGGACTAGTGTGACAGACGAGCAGTACTTC. Residues: CSAGGGTSVTDEQYF.

This clone was picked up many times. This chain uses TRBV19 with TRBJ1-2; D perhaps matches TRBD1 (6 bases). Germline lookup yields CDR1 LNHDA and CDR2 SQIVND (reference sequence). This CDR3 spans 15 amino acids. V gave up 3 bases and J gave up 3 bases, with 14 bases separating them. Written as DNA, the CDR3 is TGTGCCAGTAGTATTAATTTGGGGGGCGACTATGGCTACACCTTC. Translating it yields CASSINLGGDYGYTF. Filled out from reference TRBV19 and TRBJ1-2, the complete variable domain reads DGGITQSPKYLFRKEGQNVTLSCEQNLNHDAMYWYRQDPGQGLRLIYYSQIVNDFQKGDIAEGYSVSREKKESFPLTVTSAQKNPTAFYLCASSINLGGDYGYTFGSGTRLTVV.

This clone has a count of ten or more. The V gene is TRBV6-1, the J gene TRBJ2-3; no reliable D call. This CDR3 is 13 amino acids long. Germline V gene sequence: CDR1 MNHNS, CDR2 SASEGT. Trimming took off 5 bases at V and 4 bases at J, with 10 bases between the two ends. The CDR3 sequence is CASSPFTADTQYF. The CDR3 region has the DNA TGTGCCAGCAGTCCTTTTACGGCAGATACGCAGTATTTT.

This clone was counted at least ten times. The V call is TRBV5-6, the J call TRBJ1-2, with D hard to call. This CDR3 region has 14 residues. The germline gives CDR1 SGHDT, CDR2 YYEEEE. The V end lost 3 bases, the J end lost 8 bases, and 17 bases lay between the germline ends. The CDR3 region has the DNA TGTGCCAGCAGCTCCTGGCCCCTGCCGGGCGGCTACACCTTC. Its protein is CASSSWPLPGGYTF.

This clone was found a few times. Sequence at one end of the junction differs from germline and may be a read error. The chain has TRBV28 and TRBJ1-1, with 10 bases that match TRBD1. The CDR3 is 13 amino acids. Germline V gene lookup returns CDR1 MDHEN and CDR2 SYDVKM. The CDR3 loop is CAILEGQGRRALF. CDR3 coding DNA: TGTGCCATCTTAGAGGGACAGGGGCGAAGGGCTTTATTT.